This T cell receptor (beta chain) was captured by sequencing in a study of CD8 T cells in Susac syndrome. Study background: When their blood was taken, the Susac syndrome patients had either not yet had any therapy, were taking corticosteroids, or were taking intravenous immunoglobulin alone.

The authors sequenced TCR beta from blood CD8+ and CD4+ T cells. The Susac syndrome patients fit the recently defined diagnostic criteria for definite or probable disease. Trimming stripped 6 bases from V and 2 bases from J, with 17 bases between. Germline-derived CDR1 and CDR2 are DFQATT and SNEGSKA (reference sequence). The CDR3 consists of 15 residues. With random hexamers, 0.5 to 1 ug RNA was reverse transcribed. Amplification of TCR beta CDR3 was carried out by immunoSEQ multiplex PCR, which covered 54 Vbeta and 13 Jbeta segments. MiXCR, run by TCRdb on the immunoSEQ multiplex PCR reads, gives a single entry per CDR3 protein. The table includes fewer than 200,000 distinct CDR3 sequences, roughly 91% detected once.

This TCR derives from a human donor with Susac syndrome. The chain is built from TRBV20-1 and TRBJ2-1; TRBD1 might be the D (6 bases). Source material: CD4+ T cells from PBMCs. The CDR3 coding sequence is TGCAGTGCGATTCAACAGGGACGCCCCTACAATGAGCAGTTCTTC. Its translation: CSAIQQGRPYNEQFF.